A single sample gave rise to the 8 T cell receptor beta chains below, sequenced in a study of Ad26.COV2.S vaccination and SARS-CoV-2 variants. Treatment: around 19 received Ad26.COV2.S at low or high dose, single or two shots; several received placebo; per-sample allocation not given. The samples were gathered on day 63 after the first injection of vaccine or placebo. TCRdb keeps only in-frame clones here, not all; method: immunoSEQ multiplex PCR. The sample holds about 680,000 clones, about 90% seen once. The sequenced sample was peripheral blood, obtained in a trial of Ad26.COV2.S vaccine versus placebo. The origin of the receptors is a person between 18 and 65 years old who received the Ad26.COV2.S COVID-19 vaccine or a placebo.

This CDR3 is CASSLISGANVLTF. For the CDR3, the DNA is TGTGCCAGCAGCCTAATCTCTGGGGCCAACGTCCTGACTTTC. The chain combines TRBV27 with TRBJ2-6; D not resolved. CDR1 MNHEY and CDR2 SMNVEV come from the germline V gene (reference sequence). V shed 6 bases and J shed 0 bases, with 6 bases lying between them. The CDR3 extends over 14 amino acids.

The chain employs TRBV24-1 and TRBJ1-1; D is uncertain. CDR1 and CDR2 from the germline V gene are KGHDR and SFDVKD. The CDR3 sequence is 12 residues long. Trimming cost V 2 bases and J 11 bases, with 11 bases left between them. The CDR3 region is CATSDSTREAFF. The CDR3 coding sequence is TGTGCCACCAGTGATTCGACTAGGGAGGCTTTCTTT.

This rearrangement joins TRBV9 to TRBJ2-5; 9 bases match TRBD1. J was trimmed by 3 bases and V by 0 bases; bases with no gene match: 3. Germline assignment: CDR1 SGDLS and CDR2 YYNGEE. This CDR3 has 15 amino acids. CDR3 residues: CASSVGDRVEETQYF. Written as DNA, the CDR3 is TGTGCCAGCAGCGTAGGGGACAGGGTGGAAGAGACCCAGTACTTC.

The chain couples TRBV6-2 or TRBV6-3 to TRBJ1-2; possibly TRBD1 for D (5 bases). Trimming stripped 5 bases from V and 8 bases from J, with 15 bases between. The CDR3 is made up of 13 amino acids. CDR1 MNHEY and CDR2 SVGEGT come from the germline V gene. CDR3 in DNA: TGTGCCAGCAGTCCCACAGGTGTCGGGGGCTACACCTTC. Residues: CASSPTGVGGYTF.

The J gene is TRBJ1-4, the V gene TRBV30; D is ambiguous. Trimming left V 6 bases short and J 8 bases short, with 13 bases between. This CDR3 comprises 12 residues. Germline CDR1 and CDR2: GTSNPN and SVGIG (reference sequence). CDR3 nucleotide sequence: TGTGCCTGCGGACCCCTAGGCGAAAAACTGTTTTTT. Its protein product is CACGPLGEKLFF.

J is TRBJ1-1 and V is TRBV7-2, with 8 bases fitting TRBD1. The CDR3 has 16 amino acids. V shed 4 bases, J shed 2 bases, and the junction held 9 bases outside the gene matches. Germline assignment: CDR1 SGHTA and CDR2 FQGNSA. In DNA, the CDR3 is TGTGCCAGCAGCTCGACAGGGGACACCCCAAACACTGAAGCTTTCTTT. It yields the protein CASSSTGDTPNTEAFF.

This clone was counted a single time. The chain uses TRBV30 and TRBJ1-1, with unresolved D. This CDR3 is 14 amino acids long. Between the trimmed V and J ends, which lost 0 bases and 5 bases, there was a span of 13 bases. Germline-derived CDR1 and CDR2 are GTSNPN and SVGIG (reference sequence). CDR3 bases: TGTGCCTGGAGTGTAGCCGGGAGCCAAACTGAAGCTTTCTTT. It codes for CAWSVAGSQTEAFF. Variable domain in full (rest from reference TRBV30 and TRBJ1-1): SQTIHQWPATLVQPVGSPLSLECTVEGTSNPNLYWYRQAAGRGLQLLFYSVGIGQISSEVPQNLSASRPQDRQFILSSKKLLLSDSGFYLCAWSVAGSQTEAFFGQGTRLTVV.

CDR3 region: CASSESRLAGADTQYF. The CDR3 bases are TGCGCCAGCAGTGAGTCACGACTAGCGGGAGCAGATACGCAGTATTTT. The chain couples TRBV10-2 to TRBJ2-3; 12 nucleotides align to TRBD2. The CDR3 loop spans 16 amino acids. In germline, CDR1 is WSHSY, CDR2 SAAADI. V was clipped by 0 bases and J by 4 bases; unmatched bases: 2.